Each of the 18 T cell receptor beta chains below was sequenced from the same sample in a study of radiation and T cells in renal cell carcinoma. Treatment specified: treatment-naive control, cytoreductive nephrectomy. Sequencing was performed with immunoSEQ multiplex PCR; in TCRdb, only in-frame clones are kept and a portion is missing. The sample has 13,000 or so clones, 57% seen once. This sample comprised tumor tissue, obtained from a patient whose treatment was nephrectomy without radiotherapy. The receptors here all came from a man aged 50 to 60 with renal cell carcinoma.

There are a few counts of this clone. This chain links TRBV13 with TRBJ2-7; possibly TRBD1 or TRBD2 for D (7 bases each). V lost 4 bases, J lost 0 bases, and 16 bases lay in between. The CDR3 has 16 amino acids. Germline CDR1 PRHDT, CDR2 FYEKMQ (reference sequence). For the CDR3, the DNA is TGTGCCAGCAGCTCCAGGGGGGGTGAAGTCTCCTACGAGCAGTACTTC. Protein product: CASSSRGGEVSYEQYF.

The rearrangement uses TRBV4-1 and TRBJ2-1; D not resolved. Germline lookup yields CDR1 MGHRA and CDR2 YSYEKL. The CDR3 consists of 16 residues. Trimming cost V 0 bases and J 0 bases, with 9 bases left between them. In nucleotides, the CDR3 is TGCGCCAGCAGCCAAGAGTGGCTGAGCTCCTACAATGAGCAGTTCTTC. Residues: CASSQEWLSSYNEQFF.

This rearrangement joins TRBV7-2 to TRBJ2-1, with 10 nucleotides matching TRBD2. CDR1 and CDR2 from the germline V gene are SGHTA and FQGNSA. This CDR3 contains 14 residues. Unmatched junction bases numbered 7, after V lost 7 bases and J lost 7 bases. CDR3 loop: CASTLAGGGNEQFF. The CDR3 DNA follows: TGTGCCAGCACGTTAGCGGGGGGTGGAAATGAGCAGTTCTTC.

The chain has TRBV11-3 and TRBJ1-1; D not resolved. This CDR3 has 12 amino acids. The germline CDR1 and CDR2 sequences are SGHNT and YENEEA. V lost 5 bases and J lost 3, with 7 bases in between. CDR3 region: CASSLGDTEAFF. CDR3 bases: TGTGCCAGCAGCCTCGGGGACACTGAAGCTTTCTTT.

The chain employs TRBV4-1 and TRBJ2-7, with D perhaps TRBD2 (6 bases). Germline loops: CDR1 MGHRA, CDR2 YSYEKL. The CDR3 is 17 amino acids. Trimming left V 1 base short and J 7 bases short, with 23 bases between. The CDR3 protein is CASSQGAGGGPRGEQYF. The CDR3 DNA reads as TGCGCCAGCAGCCAAGGGGCTGGAGGAGGGCCTCGAGGGGAGCAGTACTTC.

The J gene is TRBJ2-2, the V gene TRBV7-8; maybe TRBD1 (7 bases). CDR3 size: 15 residues. CDR1 is SGHVS and CDR2 is FQNEAQ in the germline V gene. With 5 bases removed from V and 6 bases from J, the gap between germline ends came to 16 bases. CDR3 nucleotides: TGTGCCAGCAGCCCTCTGACAGGGAGGTCCGGGGAGCTGTTTTTT. It is translated as CASSPLTGRSGELFF.

This clone was counted a single time. The chain combines TRBV7-2 with TRBJ1-1; D gene unclear. V was pared by 5 bases and J by 1 base, with 17 bases between. Germline V gene sequence: CDR1 SGHTA, CDR2 FQGNSA. This CDR3 has 16 residues. CDR3 DNA: TGTGCCAGCAGCAGACACCTACGCGGAGGGAACACTGAAGCTTTCTTT. Its protein product is CASSRHLRGGNTEAFF. Drawing the rest from reference TRBV7-2 and TRBJ1-1, the complete variable domain is GAGVSQSPSNKVTEKGKDVELRCDPISGHTALYWYRQSLGQGLEFLIYFQGNSAPDKSGLPSDRFSAERTGGSVSTLTIQRTQQEDSAVYLCASSRHLRGGNTEAFFGQGTRLTVV.

The rearrangement links TRBV7-6 to TRBJ1-1; 11 nucleotides match TRBD1. V was pared by 9 bases and J by 5 bases, with 11 bases of the junction left unmatched. The germline V gene has CDR1 SGHVS and CDR2 FNYEAQ. This CDR3 region has 15 residues. DNA for the CDR3: TGTGCCAGTGAGCTGGGGGACAGGGGGAGGACTGAAGCTTTCTTT. Translating it yields CASELGDRGRTEAFF.

The genes are TRBV5-8 and TRBJ1-1; 7 bases match TRBD1. V gave up 4 bases and J gave up 8 bases; unmatched junction bases: 11. From germline, CDR1 is SGHTS and CDR2 YDEGEE. The CDR3 covers 14 residues. The CDR3 region is CASSLLRTGVEAFF. The CDR3 DNA is TGTGCCAGCAGCCTTCTCAGGACAGGTGTCGAAGCTTTCTTT.

The V gene is TRBV27, the J gene TRBJ2-3; 7 bases match TRBD2. V gave up 5 bases and J gave up 2 bases; unmatched junction bases: 13. The germline CDR1 and CDR2 sequences are MNHEY and SMNVEV (reference sequence). CDR3 length: 17 amino acids. Here the CDR3 DNA reads TGTGCCAGCAGTCCGCGAGTCGGGGGGACCTCCACAGATACGCAGTATTTT. It translates to CASSPRVGGTSTDTQYF.

V gene TRBV29-1 combines with J gene TRBJ2-3; D is perhaps TRBD2 (7 bases). The CDR3 consists of 15 residues. Trimming took off 5 bases at V and 3 bases at J, with 18 bases between the two ends. Germline lookup yields CDR1 SQVTM and CDR2 ANQGSEA. The CDR3 DNA sequence: TGCAGCGTTTACCTAGGAGGGGGGGCAACAGATACGCAGTATTTT. This gives the protein CSVYLGGGATDTQYF.

Only a few counts were recorded for this clone. J is TRBJ2-7 and V is TRBV21-1; the listed D gene, TRBD1, was not tested against the DNA. TRBV21-1 represents a pseudogene. The CDR3 runs to 16 residues. The CDR3 nucleotides read TGTGCCAGCAGCAAACGACACCCTCTCGCCCACTACGAGCAGTACTTC. Residues: CASSKRHPLAHYEQYF.

V is TRBV6-6 and J is TRBJ2-1; TRBD1 aligns across 12 bases. The V and J ends lost 0 bases and 10 bases, in that order; junction bases with no gene match: 7. This CDR3 has 16 amino acids. Germline-derived CDR1 and CDR2 are MNHNY and SVGAGI (reference sequence). This CDR3 reads CASSYSGQGALKEQFF. Written as DNA, the CDR3 is TGTGCCAGCAGTTACTCGGGACAGGGGGCTCTTAAAGAGCAGTTCTTC.

J is TRBJ1-1 and V is TRBV11-2, with D possibly matching TRBD1 (5 bases). The CDR3 contains 14 residues. The V gene's germline CDR1 is SGHAT and CDR2 FQNNGV. The V end was cut by 0 bases, the J end by 8 bases, with 13 bases between. DNA for the CDR3: TGTGCCAGCAGCTTAGATGGGGGTATAAAAGAAGCTTTCTTT. Translated, it gives CASSLDGGIKEAFF.

The chain carries TRBV28 and TRBJ2-6; D remains unclear. This CDR3 is built from 16 residues. Germline V lookup: CDR1 MDHEN, CDR2 SYDVKM. The V end was cut by 5 bases, the J end by 1 base, with 12 bases between. CDR3: CASSPPVGSGANVLTF. As DNA, the CDR3 is TGTGCCAGCAGTCCGCCGGTGGGTTCTGGGGCCAACGTCCTGACTTTC.

This clone was observed a handful of times. The J gene is TRBJ1-2, the V gene TRBV6-6; D call uncertain. This CDR3 region has 14 residues. Germline V gene lookup returns CDR1 MNHNY and CDR2 SVGAGI (reference sequence). Trimming pared 7 bases from V and 0 bases from J, leaving 12 bases between. The CDR3 region is CASIPRGPNYGYTF. CDR3 coding DNA: TGTGCCAGCATTCCCCGGGGTCCTAACTATGGCTACACCTTC.

The chain combines TRBV6-5 with TRBJ2-7; D gene ambiguous. V was clipped by 4 bases and J by 6 bases, with 13 bases between them. The germline gives CDR1 MNHEY, CDR2 SVGAGI. The CDR3 consists of 13 residues. CDR3 region: CASSLKSPAEQYF. The CDR3 bases are TGTGCCAGCAGTTTAAAGTCCCCGGCCGAGCAGTACTTC.

The genes are TRBV7-8 and TRBJ1-3; unclear D gene. This CDR3 contains 16 residues. The V end was cut by 0 bases, the J end by 0 bases, with 9 bases between. Germline V CDR1 and CDR2: SGHVS, FQNEAQ. The CDR3, as DNA: TGTGCCAGCAGCTTAGCGCGAGGAGACTCTGGAAACACCATATATTTT. It is translated as CASSLARGDSGNTIYF.